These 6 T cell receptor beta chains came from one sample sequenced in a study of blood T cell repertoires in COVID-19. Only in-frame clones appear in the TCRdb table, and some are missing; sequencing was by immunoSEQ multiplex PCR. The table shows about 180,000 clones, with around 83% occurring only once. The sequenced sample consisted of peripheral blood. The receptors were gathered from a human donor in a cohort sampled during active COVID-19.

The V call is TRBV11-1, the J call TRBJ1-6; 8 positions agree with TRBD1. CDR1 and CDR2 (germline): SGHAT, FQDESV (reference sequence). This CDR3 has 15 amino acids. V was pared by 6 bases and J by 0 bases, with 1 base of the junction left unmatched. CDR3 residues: CASRGQVSYNSPLHF. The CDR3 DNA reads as TGTGCCAGCAGGGGACAGGTCTCCTATAATTCACCCCTCCACTTT. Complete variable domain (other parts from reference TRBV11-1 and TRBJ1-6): EAEVAQSPRYKITEKSQAVAFWCDPISGHATLYWYRQILGQGPELLVQFQDESVVDDSQLPKDRFSAERLKGVDSTLKIQPAELGDSAMYLCASRGQVSYNSPLHFGNGTRLTVT.

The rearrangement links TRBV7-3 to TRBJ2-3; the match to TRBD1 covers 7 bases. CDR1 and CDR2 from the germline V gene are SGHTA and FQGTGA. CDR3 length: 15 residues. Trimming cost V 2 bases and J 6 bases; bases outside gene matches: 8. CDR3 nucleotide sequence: TGTGCCAGCAGCTTAGGGTTCAGGGGGAGTGATACGCAGTATTTT. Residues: CASSLGFRGSDTQYF.

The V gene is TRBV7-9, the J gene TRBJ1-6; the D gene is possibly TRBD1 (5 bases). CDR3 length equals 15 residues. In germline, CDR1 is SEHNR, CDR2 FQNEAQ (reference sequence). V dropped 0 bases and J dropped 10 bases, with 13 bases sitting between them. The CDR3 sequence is CASSLAGRAESPLHF. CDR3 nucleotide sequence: TGTGCCAGCAGCTTAGCAGGCAGGGCTGAGTCACCCCTCCACTTT.

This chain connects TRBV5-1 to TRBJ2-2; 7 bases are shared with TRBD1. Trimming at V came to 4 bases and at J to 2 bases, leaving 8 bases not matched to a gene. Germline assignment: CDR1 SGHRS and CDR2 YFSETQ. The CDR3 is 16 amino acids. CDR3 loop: CASSKIQGFNTGELFF. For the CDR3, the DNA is TGCGCCAGCAGCAAAATACAGGGGTTCAACACCGGGGAGCTGTTTTTT.

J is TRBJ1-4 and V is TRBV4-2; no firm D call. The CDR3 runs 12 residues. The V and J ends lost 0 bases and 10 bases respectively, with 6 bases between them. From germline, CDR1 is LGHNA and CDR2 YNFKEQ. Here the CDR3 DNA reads TGTGCCAGCAGCCAAGACAGGCGAAAACTGTTTTTT. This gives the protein CASSQDRRKLFF.

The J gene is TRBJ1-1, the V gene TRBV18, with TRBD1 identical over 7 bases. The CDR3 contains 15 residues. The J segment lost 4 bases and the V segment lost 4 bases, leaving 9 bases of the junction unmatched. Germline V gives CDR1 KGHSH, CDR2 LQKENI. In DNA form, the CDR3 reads TGTGCCAGCTCACTACCGTCGACAGGGCCCACTGAAGCTTTCTTT. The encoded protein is CASSLPSTGPTEAFF.